Each of the 21 T cell receptor beta chains below was sequenced from the same sample in a study of beta chain features in type 1 diabetes. Of the isolated RNA, all was reverse transcribed, and so the sequenced material was expressed TCRB transcripts. Profiling relied on immunoSEQ multiplex PCR, and the TCRdb table lists in-frame clones only, not all of them. This table has 620,000 or so clones, around 15% appearing once. The specimen sequenced was naive CD4+ T cells from blood. These receptors originate from a man between 18 and 29 years old in good health.

V and J are TRBV9 and TRBJ2-1, with 9 bases matching TRBD2. CDR3 size: 19 residues. Trimming removed 0 bases from V and 5 bases from J; junction bases left unmatched: 15. Germline V gene data show CDR1 as SGDLS and CDR2 as YYNGEE. The CDR3 nucleotides read TGTGCCAGCAGCGTAGTAACCGGAACATTAGCGGGGGCGAACAATGAGCAGTTCTTC. Protein sequence: CASSVVTGTLAGANNEQFF.

With regard to this clone: At the DNA level, this CDR3 is encoded by other sequences in the same sample as well. V is TRBV7-2 and J is TRBJ2-1; 9 bases are a match to TRBD1. Germline-derived CDR1 and CDR2 are SGHTA and FQGNSA. The CDR3 totals 15 residues. Germline trimming cut 4 bases from V and 0 bases from J; bases unmatched to any gene: 1. CDR3 sequence (DNA): TGTGCCAGCAGCTCGGGACAGGGCTCCTACAATGAGCAGTTCTTC. Protein: CASSSGQGSYNEQFF.

The rearrangement uses TRBV11-1 and TRBJ1-2; no clear D gene. The CDR3 is made up of 15 amino acids. The V end lost 5 bases, the J end lost 3 bases, and 16 bases lay between the germline ends. Germline-derived CDR1 and CDR2 are SGHAT and FQDESV (reference sequence). The CDR3 region has the DNA TGTGCCAGCAGCCCGTCAGCCAGAGCCCACTATGGCTACACCTTC. It encodes CASSPSARAHYGYTF.

A few counts support this clone. The chain carries TRBV7-9 and TRBJ2-1; 10 nucleotides match TRBD1. Per the germline V gene, CDR1 is SEHNR and CDR2 is FQNEAQ (reference sequence). Losses at the gene ends were 2 bases for V and 9 bases for J; bases not matched to a gene: 10. This CDR3 contains 16 residues. The CDR3 sequence is CASSLLRDRGFGEQFF. Written as DNA, the CDR3 is TGTGCCAGCAGCTTACTCCGGGACAGGGGATTCGGTGAGCAGTTCTTC.

The rearrangement joins TRBV18 to TRBJ2-2, with 9 bases matching TRBD1. CDR3 length: 15 residues. The V and J ends lost 3 bases and 4 bases, in that order; junction bases with no gene match: 3. Germline CDR1 reads KGHSH; CDR2 reads LQKENI. CDR3 amino acids: CASSPGQGGTGELFF. Written as DNA, the CDR3 is TGTGCCAGCTCACCGGGACAGGGAGGCACCGGGGAGCTGTTTTTT.

There are a few counts of this clone. The chain couples TRBV19 to TRBJ2-7; D might be TRBD2 (6 bases). CDR1 and CDR2 (germline): LNHDA, SQIVND (reference sequence). The CDR3 covers 15 residues. Trimming stripped 3 bases from V and 0 bases from J, with 12 bases between. CDR3 bases: TGTGCCAGTAGTATGGCGGGGCCCAGCTCCTACGAGCAGTACTTC. Residues: CASSMAGPSSYEQYF.

This clone has a handful of counts. Other DNA variants within this sample encode the same CDR3. This chain links TRBV7-2 with TRBJ1-1; D not resolved. V was shortened by 1 base and J by 1 base, with 4 bases between the two germline ends. Germline V gene sequence: CDR1 SGHTA, CDR2 FQGNSA. The CDR3 has 13 amino acids. In DNA form, the CDR3 reads TGTGCCAGCAGCTTAGGGAGGAACACTGAAGCTTTCTTT. Translating it yields CASSLGRNTEAFF.

This chain links TRBV25-1 with TRBJ2-7, with D perhaps matching TRBD1 (5 bases). V shed 3 bases and J shed 2 bases, with 11 bases lying between them. Germline CDR1 reads MGHDK; CDR2 reads SYGVNS. CDR3 size: 14 residues. The CDR3 sequence: CASSETAFPYEQYF. For the CDR3, the DNA is TGTGCCAGCAGTGAGACAGCTTTTCCCTACGAGCAGTACTTC.

This clone has just a few counts. CDR3 coding DNA: TGTGCCAGCAGCCAAGAGGAGCGGGGGGGCACCTACAATGAGCAGTTCTTC. Translating gives CASSQEERGGTYNEQFF. J is TRBJ2-1 and V is TRBV14; TRBD2 matches 10 bases. This CDR3 spans 17 amino acids. V lost 0 bases, J lost 2 bases, and 4 bases stayed unmatched. Germline assignment: CDR1 SGHDN and CDR2 FVKESK.

This chain links TRBV6-5 with TRBJ1-5; 7 nucleotides align to TRBD1. CDR3 length: 15 amino acids. V gave up 5 bases and J gave up 2 bases; unmatched junction bases: 6. Germline V gene sequence: CDR1 MNHEY, CDR2 SVGAGI. CDR3 protein: CASSPQGFGNQPQHF. The CDR3 coding sequence is TGTGCCAGCAGTCCACAGGGGTTCGGCAATCAGCCCCAGCATTTT.

This clone was seen a handful of times. This sequence joins TRBV29-1 and TRBJ1-1; D not resolved. This CDR3 is built from 14 residues. Germline V gene sequence: CDR1 SQVTM, CDR2 ANQGSEA. V dropped 4 bases and J dropped 1 base, with 13 bases sitting between them. DNA for the CDR3: TGCAGCGTTGTTCTTGGCAGGACGAACACTGAAGCTTTCTTT. It encodes CSVVLGRTNTEAFF.

With respect to this clone: The sample has other DNA sequences that encode this CDR3 too. This chain joins TRBV7-8 and TRBJ1-5; D remains unclear. This CDR3 is built from 15 residues. V gave up 1 base and J gave up 3 bases, with 10 bases separating them. Germline values: CDR1 SGHVS, CDR2 FQNEAQ. The CDR3 nucleotides are TGTGCCAGCAGCTTAGGACGCAGCTTCAATCAGCCCCAGCATTTT. Protein product: CASSLGRSFNQPQHF.

The genes are TRBV10-3 and TRBJ2-7; 7 positions agree with TRBD1. V was pared by 11 bases and J by 6 bases, with 16 bases of the junction left unmatched. CDR1 is ENHRY and CDR2 is SYGVKD in the germline V gene. This CDR3 has 14 amino acids. Written as DNA, the CDR3 is TGTGCCGTGACCCTGGCTTCACAGGGGACCGAGCAGTACTTC. It is translated as CAVTLASQGTEQYF.

This clone was observed a handful of times. Sequence at one end of the junction differs from germline and may be a read error. The chain combines TRBV7-2 with TRBJ1-1; D remains unclear. The CDR3 consists of 12 residues. Germline V lookup: CDR1 SGHTA, CDR2 FQGNSA. CDR3 sequence (DNA): TGTGCCAGCAGCCTTAGGTACCCTGAGGCTTTCTTT. Translation: CASSLRYPEAFF.

J is TRBJ2-2 and V is TRBV11-3; D is uncertain. The V end was cut by 2 bases, the J end by 4 bases, with 8 bases between. The CDR3 is 14 amino acids. Germline V gene data show CDR1 as SGHNT and CDR2 as YENEEA. CDR3 DNA sequence: TGTGCCAGCAGCTTAAGCGCCCTCACCGGGGAGCTGTTTTTT. It is translated as CASSLSALTGELFF.

This clone has just a few counts. The chain links TRBV7-2 to TRBJ2-3; 8 bases align to TRBD1. From germline, CDR1 is SGHTA and CDR2 FQGNSA. The CDR3 contains 17 residues. With V trimmed by 5 bases and J by 5 bases, 15 bases remained unmatched. CDR3 in DNA: TGTGCCAGCAGCCTAAACCATCCCGGGACAGGCCGAGATACGCAGTATTTT. Protein sequence: CASSLNHPGTGRDTQYF.

This rearrangement joins TRBV18 to TRBJ1-6; tentative D call: TRBD1 (6 bases). The CDR3 spans 16 residues. Germline values: CDR1 KGHSH, CDR2 LQKENI. V was cut by 3 bases and J by 5 bases, with 14 bases left in between. CDR3 bases: TGTGCCAGCTCACCGAGGGGGAACACTAATAATTCACCCCTCCACTTT. It is translated as CASSPRGNTNNSPLHF.

The rearrangement links TRBV9 to TRBJ2-5, with D possibly matching TRBD2 (6 bases). V lost 0 bases, J lost 5 bases, and 11 bases lay in between. Per the germline V gene, CDR1 is SGDLS and CDR2 is YYNGEE. The CDR3 covers 14 residues. The CDR3 coding sequence is TGTGCCAGCAGCGTAGCTCGGGGGATGGAGACCCAGTACTTC. Translating it yields CASSVARGMETQYF.

The CDR3 region has the DNA TGTGCCAGCAGCCAGAGGATCCCGAACACTGAAGCTTTCTTT. Translated: CASSQRIPNTEAFF. The chain carries TRBV5-4 and TRBJ1-1; D remains unclear. The CDR3 is 14 amino acids. The V and J ends lost 4 bases and 1 base respectively, with 11 bases between them. CDR1 is SGHNT, CDR2 YYREEE, per germline (reference sequence).

This clone was seen only a few times. The genes are TRBV25-1 and TRBJ1-4; 9 bases match TRBD1. This CDR3 comprises 15 residues. Looked up from germline, CDR1 is MGHDK and CDR2 is SYGVNS. With 3 bases clipped from V and 7 bases from J, the junction kept 6 bases outside the gene matches. CDR3 sequence reads: CASSDTGGIGEKLFF. CDR3 bases: TGTGCCAGCAGTGATACAGGGGGCATAGGTGAAAAACTGTTTTTT.

The chain is built from TRBV12-5 and TRBJ2-5; the D is unclear. The CDR3 length is 13 residues. The germline V and J ends were trimmed by 6 bases and 0 bases, with 8 bases remaining between them. CDR1 and CDR2 (germline): LGHNT, FRNRAP. CDR3 bases: TGTGCTAGTGGCCAGACATACCAAGAGACCCAGTACTTC. This translates into CASGQTYQETQYF.